A single sample gave rise to the 4 T cell receptor beta chains below, sequenced in a study of T cell changes during pregnancy in multiple sclerosis. This table comes from immunoSEQ multiplex PCR, and its TCRdb copy is limited to in-frame clones, with some not included. The repertoire consists of about 41,000 clones, with 90% occurring once and the leading ten covering 6% to 7%. Sequences were derived from CD8+ T cells from peripheral blood mononuclear cells, sampled in the third trimester of pregnancy. These receptors all come from a female donor with multiple sclerosis, enrolled in a pregnancy study.

The rearrangement links TRBV11-3 to TRBJ2-6; D possibly corresponds to TRBD1 (7 bases). The CDR3 has 18 residues. V lost 5 bases and J 2 bases, leaving 19 bases between the germline ends. Looked up from germline, CDR1 is SGHNT and CDR2 is YENEEA. As DNA, the CDR3 is TGTGCCAGCAGCCGCGGGATAGGAGGGGGCACTGGGGCCAACGTCCTGACTTTC. This encodes CASSRGIGGGTGANVLTF.

The chain links TRBV11-2 to TRBJ2-1, with 11 positions matching TRBD2. J lost 9 bases, V lost 5 bases, and 12 bases had no gene match. The germline V gene encodes CDR1 SGHAT and CDR2 FQNNGV. The CDR3 has 16 amino acids. CDR3 region: CASSTRTSGWHGEQFF. CDR3 coding DNA: TGTGCCAGCAGCACCCGGACTAGCGGGTGGCACGGTGAGCAGTTCTTC.

This sequence joins TRBV14 and TRBJ1-3; D unclear. With 3 bases removed from V and 0 bases from J, the gap between germline ends came to 21 bases. Germline V lookup: CDR1 SGHDN, CDR2 FVKESK. CDR3 length equals 19 residues. The CDR3 nucleotides are TGTGCCAGCAGCCATGGCGGTGCTCCGGGATTGTCCTCTGGAAACACCATATATTTT. Its protein product is CASSHGGAPGLSSGNTIYF.

CDR3 sequence (DNA): TGTGCCAGCAGTAGTGACAGGGAAACTGAAGCTTTCTTT. Translated, it gives CASSSDRETEAFF. The chain employs TRBV9 and TRBJ1-1; 7 bases match TRBD1. This CDR3 has 13 amino acids. The V and J ends lost 5 bases and 5 bases, in that order; junction bases with no gene match: 6. Germline V gene data show CDR1 as SGDLS and CDR2 as YYNGEE.